Listed below are T cell receptor beta chains from one sample, sequenced in a study of a mutant IDH1 vaccine in newly diagnosed glioma. Assay used: immunoSEQ multiplex PCR; TCRdb lists only in-frame clones, some missing. The sample records 70,000 to 95,000 clones, about four fifths being singletons. This sample comprised PBMCs, obtained from a glioma patient treated with radiotherapy, temozolomide or both. The origin of the receptors is a middle-aged man with glioma. Some clones in this sample may be carry-over from other donors' samples. The CDR3 runs from the conserved cysteine through the conserved F or W. The D gene is left open where the match is weak. Size is stated for part of the rows, as once, few or many counts, or as a class when the clone is expanded.

D gene: -
V gene: TRBV6-5
clone size: -
J gene: TRBJ2-7
CDR3 DNA: TGTGCCAGCAGTTCTGCCGGACATTTTACCTACGAGCAGTACTTC
CDR3 protein: CASSSAGHFTYEQYF

D gene: -
V gene: TRBV7-2
clone size: -
J gene: TRBJ1-6
CDR3 DNA: TGTGCCAGCAGCTTACCGCGCCCTAGCTCCTATAATTCACCCCTCCACTTT
CDR3 protein: CASSLPRPSSYNSPLHF

D gene: TRBD1
V gene: TRBV7-9
clone size: -
J gene: TRBJ2-7
CDR3 DNA: TGTGCCAGCAGCGCCCCCGGGACAGGGAGGTCCGAGCAGTACTTC
CDR3 protein: CASSAPGTGRSEQYF

D gene: -
V gene: TRBV5-1
clone size: -
J gene: TRBJ2-7
CDR3 DNA: TGCGCCAGCAGCGGGAGTTTAGGGGGGCGCTTATACGAGCAGTACTTC
CDR3 protein: CASSGSLGGRLYEQYF

D gene: -
V gene: TRBV13
clone size: -
J gene: TRBJ2-3
CDR3 DNA: TGTGCCAGCGCTGACATGGGGGGCGGCACAGATACGCAGTATTTT
CDR3 protein: CASADMGGGTDTQYF

D gene: -
V gene: TRBV25-1
clone size: -
J gene: TRBJ1-2
CDR3 DNA: TGTGCCAGCAGTGACAGGGGCTCTGGCTATGGCTACACCTTC
CDR3 protein: CASSDRGSGYGYTF

D gene: TRBD1
V gene: TRBV19
clone size: few
J gene: TRBJ1-2
CDR3 DNA: TGTGCCAGTAGTACCGGAGACAGGGTCCTAGGCTACACCTTC
CDR3 protein: CASSTGDRVLGYTF

D gene: -
V gene: TRBV2
clone size: -
J gene: TRBJ1-4
CDR3 DNA: TGTGCCAGCAGTGATTCCGGGGCCAACGAAAAACTGTTTTTT
CDR3 protein: CASSDSGANEKLFF

D gene: -
V gene: TRBV7-8
clone size: -
J gene: TRBJ2-2
CDR3 DNA: TGTGCCAGCAGCTTAGGGATAAACGGGGAGCTGTTTTTT
CDR3 protein: CASSLGINGELFF

D gene: -
V gene: TRBV4-2
clone size: -
J gene: TRBJ2-7
CDR3 DNA: TGTGCCAGCAGCCAAGATTTGGCTGGATCCTACGAGCAGTACTTC
CDR3 protein: CASSQDLAGSYEQYF

D gene: -
V gene: TRBV2
clone size: -
J gene: TRBJ1-4
CDR3 DNA: TGTGCCAGCAGGATGACTGAAAAACTGTTTTTT
CDR3 protein: CASRMTEKLFF

D gene: TRBD1
V gene: TRBV7-8
clone size: -
J gene: TRBJ1-1
CDR3 DNA: TGTGCCAGCAGACGGACAGGGAACACTGAAGCTTTCTTT
CDR3 protein: CASRRTGNTEAFF

D gene: -
V gene: TRBV6-1
clone size: -
J gene: TRBJ2-5
CDR3 DNA: TGTGCCAGCAGTGAACAGGGAGAGACCCAGTACTTC
CDR3 protein: CASSEQGETQYF

D gene: TRBD2
V gene: TRBV2
clone size: -
J gene: TRBJ2-3
CDR3 DNA: TGTGCCAGCAGTGAGGGAGGGTTAACAGATACGCAGTATTTT
CDR3 protein: CASSEGGLTDTQYF

D gene: TRBD1
V gene: TRBV18
clone size: once
J gene: TRBJ1-2
CDR3 DNA: TGTGCCAGCTCACCAACGATAACAGGGGGGAACTATGGCTACACCTTC
CDR3 protein: CASSPTITGGNYGYTF

D gene: -
V gene: TRBV6-5
clone size: once
J gene: TRBJ1-6
CDR3 DNA: TGTGCCAGCAGTTACGGAGGAGACACCAGGGGTTCACCCCTCCACTTT
CDR3 protein: CASSYGGDTRGSPLHF

D gene: -
V gene: TRBV10-2
clone size: -
J gene: TRBJ1-5
CDR3 DNA: TGCGCCAGCAGCCCGACGGATAGCAATCAGCCCCAGCATTTT
CDR3 protein: CASSPTDSNQPQHF

D gene: -
V gene: TRBV7-9
clone size: few
J gene: TRBJ2-7
CDR3 DNA: TGTGCCAGCGGGGCAGCTTCCTTTTACGAGCAGTACTTC
CDR3 protein: CASGAASFYEQYF

D gene: -
V gene: TRBV19
clone size: -
J gene: TRBJ1-2
CDR3 DNA: TGTGCCAGTAGTAGGACCGCTGACGGCGGGCGAGCTAACTATGGCTACACCTTC
CDR3 protein: CASSRTADGGRANYGYTF

D gene: TRBD2
V gene: TRBV5-6
clone size: -
J gene: TRBJ2-5
CDR3 DNA: TGTGCCAGCAGCTCCCTACTAGCGGGGGACCACCAAGAGACCCAGTACTTC
CDR3 protein: CASSSLLAGDHQETQYF

D gene: -
V gene: TRBV13
clone size: -
J gene: TRBJ2-3
CDR3 DNA: TGTGCCAGCAGCTACCCAGGGGTCGGAAGCACAGATACGCAGTATTTT
CDR3 protein: CASSYPGVGSTDTQYF

D gene: TRBD2
V gene: TRBV7-9
clone size: -
J gene: TRBJ2-7
CDR3 DNA: TGTGCCAGCAGCCATAGCGGGGGCTACGAGCAGTACTTC
CDR3 protein: CASSHSGGYEQYF

D gene: TRBD1
V gene: TRBV18
clone size: -
J gene: TRBJ1-5
CDR3 DNA: TGTGCCAGCTCACGGGTTGGGACAGGGGATCAGCCCCAGCATTTT
CDR3 protein: CASSRVGTGDQPQHF